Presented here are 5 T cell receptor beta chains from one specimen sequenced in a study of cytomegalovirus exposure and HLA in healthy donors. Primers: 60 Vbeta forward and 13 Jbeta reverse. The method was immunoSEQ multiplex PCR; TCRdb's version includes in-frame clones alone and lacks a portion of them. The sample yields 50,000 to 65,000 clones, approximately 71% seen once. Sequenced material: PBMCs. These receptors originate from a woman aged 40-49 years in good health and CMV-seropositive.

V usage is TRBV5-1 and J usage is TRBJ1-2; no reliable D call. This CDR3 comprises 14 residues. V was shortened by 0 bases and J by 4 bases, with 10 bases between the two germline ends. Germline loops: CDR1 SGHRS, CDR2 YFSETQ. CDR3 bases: TGCGCCAGCAGCTTGGGGGGAGGCGCCTATGGCTACACCTTC. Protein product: CASSLGGGAYGYTF.

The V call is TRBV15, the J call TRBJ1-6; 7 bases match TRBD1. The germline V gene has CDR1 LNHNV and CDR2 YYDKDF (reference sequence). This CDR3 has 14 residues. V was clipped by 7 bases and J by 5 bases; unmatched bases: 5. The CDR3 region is CATNTGQNNSPLHF. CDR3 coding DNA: TGTGCCACCAATACGGGACAGAATAATTCACCCCTCCACTTT.

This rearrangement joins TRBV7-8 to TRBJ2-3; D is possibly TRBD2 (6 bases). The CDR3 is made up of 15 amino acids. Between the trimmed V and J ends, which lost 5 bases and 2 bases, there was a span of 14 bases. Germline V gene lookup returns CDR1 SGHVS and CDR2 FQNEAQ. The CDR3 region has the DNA TGTGCCAGCAGCCCCAAAGCGGACTACACAGATACGCAGTATTTT. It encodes CASSPKADYTDTQYF.

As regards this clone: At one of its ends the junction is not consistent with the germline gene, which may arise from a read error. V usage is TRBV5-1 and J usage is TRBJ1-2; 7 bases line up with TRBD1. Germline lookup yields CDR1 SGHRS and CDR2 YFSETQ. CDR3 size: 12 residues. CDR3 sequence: CASSLAGQEFAF. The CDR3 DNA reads TGCGCCAGCAGCTTGGCCGGACAGGAGTTTGCCTTC.

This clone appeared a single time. This CDR3 is CASGGSGVYGYTF. The CDR3 nucleotides are TGTGCCAGCGGAGGATCAGGGGTCTATGGCTACACCTTC. The rearrangement joins TRBV6-1 to TRBJ1-2, with a tentative D call TRBD1 (6 bases). CDR1 and CDR2 from the germline V gene are MNHNS and SASEGT. The CDR3 loop spans 13 amino acids. Trimming left V 8 bases short and J 4 bases short, with 14 bases between.